This T cell receptor (beta chain) was recorded in a study of cytomegalovirus exposure and HLA in healthy donors. The assay was immunoSEQ multiplex PCR, and TCRdb's table has in-frame clones only and misses some. The sample shows about 330,000 clones, around 90% of them seen only once. Germline V gene data show CDR1 as SQVTM and CDR2 as ANQGSEA. The V gene lost 5 bases and the J gene lost 2 bases, with 9 bases spanning the gap. This CDR3 is 12 amino acids long. The chain joins TRBV29-1 to TRBJ1-1; perhaps TRBD1 as D (5 bases). The sample comprised PBMCs. This receptor was identified in a woman between 25 and 40 years old in good health and CMV-seropositive. The CDR3 is CSVPTANTEAFF. CDR3 nucleotides: TGCAGCGTTCCGACAGCAAACACTGAAGCTTTCTTT. Based on the CDR3 plus reference TRBV29-1 and TRBJ1-1, the full variable domain is SAVISQKPSRDICQRGTSLTIQCQVDSQVTMMFWYRQQPGQSLTLIATANQGSEATYESGFVIDKFPISRPNLTFSTLTVSNMSPEDSSIYLCSVPTANTEAFFGQGTRLTVV.